The T cell receptor (beta chain) described here comes from a study of blood T cell repertoires in COVID-19. In the study overall: The United States, Italy and Spain provided the acute and convalescent COVID-19 samples. The analysed material was cDNA or gDNA that came from T cells, B-cell-depleted T cells, or PBMCs.

The CDR3 has 13 amino acids. With 6 bases removed from V and 8 bases from J, the gap between germline ends came to 16 bases. CDR1 is LNHDA and CDR2 is SQIVND in the germline V gene (reference sequence). As processed by the authors: Reference gene primer amplification gave nucleated cell count estimates. Clones were sequenced by immunoSEQ multiplex PCR, and TCRdb holds only the in-frame ones, with some missing. The DNA gave D and trimming, while V, J and clone size come from that table. The table has 65,000 to 90,000 clones, just over 85% seen once. The receptor comes from a woman aged 80 or over in a cohort sampled during active or convalescent COVID-19. The specimen was peripheral blood. The V and J genes are TRBV19 and TRBJ1-2, with D hard to call. The CDR3 bases are TGTGCCAGTAGCCCTCCTTCGGTGCGCGGCTACACCTTC. Translating it yields CASSPPSVRGYTF.